The sequence of this T cell receptor beta chain was determined in a study of shared clonotypes between healthy human individuals. Study results and limitations: Generally, naive subsets came out with larger estimated richness than memory subsets.

As concerns this clone: The antigen is unknown.

For sorted subsets, approximately 180 ng DNA per replicate equaled about 30,000 T cell genomes. TCRdb's copy holds only in-frame clones and misses some; the assay was immunoSEQ multiplex PCR. In the table there are millions of clones, roughly 91% of which are singletons. Per the germline V gene, CDR1 is GTSNPN and CDR2 is SVGIG (reference sequence). V shed 7 bases and J shed 5 bases, with 17 bases lying between them. The CDR3 sequence is 13 residues long. Naive CD8 cells were CD45RO-negative, positively selected for CCR7, excluding terminally differentiated effector memory CD45RA+ cells. The specimen was naive CD8+ T cells from PBMCs. This clonotype was obtained from a man between 18 and 35 years old in good health. Some clones in this sample may be carry-over from other donors' samples. The chain carries TRBV30 and TRBJ1-2; a weak D match, TRBD1 (6 bases). The CDR3 region is CALLPGGLYGYTF. In nucleotides, the CDR3 is TGTGCCTTACTCCCGGGGGGCCTTTATGGCTACACCTTC.